This T cell receptor beta chain appears in the sequencing data of a study of T cell repertoires in cytomegalovirus infection (dated by TCRdb to about 2019). With respect to the entire study: Because public TCR beta signatures pointed to carriage of CMV infection together with the matching HLA type, the HLA type of each donor mattered for the analysis.

Here is what the overall study found, with its caveats: Carriers of CMV infection plus the relevant HLA type were discriminated by the cumulative frequency of public TCR beta family members in the study cohort and in an independent approximately 360-donor cohort. The ex vivo response was dominated by HLA-C-restricted CMV-specific TCR beta clonotypes, which also provided the single most frequent clonotype in two of eight donors.

This clonotype was seen only a few times. Its antigen remains unidentified. No base quality information exists; no much larger clone differs at one position. According to the germline V gene, CDR1 reads SGHTA and CDR2 reads FQGTGA. The junction shows trimming of 5 bases on V and 7 bases on J, plus 15 bases between the germline ends. The CDR3 runs 15 residues from the cysteine to the phenylalanine. The kept DNA is CDR3 alone, 45 bases in frame from the first base. Sequencing used an Illumina HiSeq 1500. TCRdb reprocessing: public reads trimmed at Q25 with fastp, clones called with MiXCR, in-frame beta chains kept. Each record represents a unique CDR3 protein, reported with the most common genes and DNA among its rows. The sample table contains approximately 250,000 distinct CDR3 sequences; only one count was recorded for 9.1% of them. The ten largest clones represent about 15% of the sample.

The chain is assembled from TRBV7-3 and TRBJ1-6; the D gene is possibly TRBD1, with 5 bases matching. The specimen sequenced was PBMCs. The TCR originated in a human donor in good health (CMV status not recorded). Some clones in this sample may be carry-over from other donors' samples. The nucleotide sequence reads TGTGCCAGCAGCAGCCCTGGGGGGGGAAATTCACCCCTCCACTTT. Its protein product is CASSSPGGGNSPLHF.